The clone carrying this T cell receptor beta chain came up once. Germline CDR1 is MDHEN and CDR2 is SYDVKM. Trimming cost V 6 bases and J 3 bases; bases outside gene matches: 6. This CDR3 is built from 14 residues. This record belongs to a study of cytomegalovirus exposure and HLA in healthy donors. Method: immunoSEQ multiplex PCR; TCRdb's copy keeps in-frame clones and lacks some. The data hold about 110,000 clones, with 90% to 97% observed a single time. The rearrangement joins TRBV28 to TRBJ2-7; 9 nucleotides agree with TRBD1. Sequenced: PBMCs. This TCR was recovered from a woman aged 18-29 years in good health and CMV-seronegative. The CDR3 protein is CASRRGQGYYEQYF. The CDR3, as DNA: TGTGCCAGCAGACGGGGACAGGGCTACTACGAGCAGTACTTC.